This TCR beta chain originates from a study of blood T cells in healthy people across ages. A second roughly 7 to 12 cycle PCR used barcoded and J-beta primers. Each CDR3 protein gets one entry after TCRdb re-called the 5' RACE reads with MiXCR. The data hold 580,000 or so distinct CDR3 sequences, with about 45% observed a single time. Sequenced sample: blood. The clonotype was recovered from a man aged 80 or over in good health.

The DNA of the CDR3 is TGTGCCAGCAGCTTACGGACTCAAGTGGGGGAGACCCAGTACTTC. Residues: CASSLRTQVGETQYF. The chain recombines TRBV11-2 with TRBJ2-5, with D perhaps TRBD2 (5 bases). Trimming stripped 2 bases from V and 5 bases from J, with 15 bases between. The CDR3 extends over 15 amino acids. Germline-derived CDR1 and CDR2 are SGHAT and FQNNGV.